The next 19 T cell receptor beta chains were all read from a single sample in a study of blood T cell repertoires in COVID-19. Measured with immunoSEQ multiplex PCR; TCRdb has only the in-frame clones, and not every one. The sample lists some 220,000 clones, about 84% occurring once. The sample taken for sequencing was peripheral blood. The receptors stem from a human donor in a cohort sampled during active COVID-19.

The genes are TRBV15 and TRBJ1-6; 8 bases align to TRBD1. CDR3 length: 14 amino acids. Germline loops: CDR1 LNHNV, CDR2 YYDKDF (reference sequence). V lost 8 bases, J lost 4 bases, and 4 bases stayed unmatched. The CDR3 is CATGQGGYNSPLHF. For the CDR3, the DNA is TGTGCCACCGGACAGGGAGGGTATAATTCACCCCTCCACTTT.

V usage is TRBV28 and J usage is TRBJ2-5, with 9 bases fitting TRBD2. V shed 1 base and J 5 bases; nucleotides not matched to a gene: 2. Per the germline V gene, CDR1 is MDHEN and CDR2 is SYDVKM. The CDR3 loop spans 14 amino acids. The CDR3 DNA follows: TGTGCCAGCAGTTTATTGGCGGGAGGGGAGACCCAGTACTTC. It encodes CASSLLAGGETQYF. Filled out from reference TRBV28 and TRBJ2-5, the complete variable domain reads DVKVTQSSRYLVKRTGEKVFLECVQDMDHENMFWYRQDPGLGLRLIYFSYDVKMKEKGDIPEGYSVSREKKERFSLILESASTNQTSMYLCASSLLAGGETQYFGPGTRLLVL.

The chain joins TRBV28 to TRBJ1-2, with D possibly being TRBD1 (5 bases). V was shortened by 6 bases and J by 4 bases, with 15 bases between the two germline ends. CDR3 length: 14 residues. Germline lookup yields CDR1 MDHEN and CDR2 SYDVKM. CDR3 coding DNA: TGTGCCAGCAGGGGGGGGGTGGTCCTCTATGGCTACACCTTC. Its translation is CASRGGVVLYGYTF.

This clone turned up a few times. V usage is TRBV19 and J usage is TRBJ1-1, with 7 positions matching TRBD1. J lost 2 bases, V lost 6 bases, and 6 bases had no gene match. Germline lookup yields CDR1 LNHDA and CDR2 SQIVND (reference sequence). The CDR3 consists of 14 residues. CDR3 sequence (DNA): TGTGCCAGTAGGTTGGGGACAGAAAACACTGAAGCTTTCTTT. Its translation: CASRLGTENTEAFF. Supplemented by reference TRBV19 and TRBJ1-1, the full variable domain reads DGGITQSPKYLFRKEGQNVTLSCEQNLNHDAMYWYRQDPGQGLRLIYYSQIVNDFQKGDIAEGYSVSREKKESFPLTVTSAQKNPTAFYLCASRLGTENTEAFFGQGTRLTVV.

This clone was recorded a few times. The rearrangement links TRBV4-1 to TRBJ1-5, with D hard to call. CDR1 is MGHRA, CDR2 YSYEKL, per germline. The length of the CDR3 is 14 residues. The V gene lost 4 bases and the J gene lost 1 base, with 8 bases spanning the gap. The CDR3 region has the DNA TGCGCCAGCAGCCTCGGACTGAGCAATCAGCCCCAGCATTTT. Protein product: CASSLGLSNQPQHF.

This clone was observed a single time. One end of the junction does not line up with germline, which may come from a read error. The chain has TRBV3-1 (or the pseudogene TRBV3-2) and TRBJ1-1; 7 bases align to TRBD1. This CDR3 contains 14 residues. Germline values: CDR1 LGHDT, CDR2 YNNKEL (reference sequence). CDR3: CASSQDYQGGETFF. The CDR3 DNA reads TGTGCCAGCAGCCAAGATTATCAGGGGGGTGAAACTTTCTTT.

V usage is TRBV12-3 or TRBV12-4 and J usage is TRBJ2-1, with 7 positions matching TRBD1. The length of the CDR3 is 13 residues. V was pared by 6 bases and J by 7 bases, with 6 bases of the junction left unmatched. CDR3 DNA: TGTGCCAGCAGGTTTACAGGGGTTAATGAGCAGTTCTTC. It encodes CASRFTGVNEQFF.

The chain is built from TRBV12-3 or TRBV12-4 and TRBJ1-1; no clear D gene. The CDR3 length is 13 residues. Trimming shortened V by 7 bases and J by 3 bases, and 12 bases separated the two germline ends. This CDR3 reads CASIESLDTEAFF. CDR3 DNA: TGTGCCAGCATAGAAAGTCTGGACACTGAAGCTTTCTTT.

V gene TRBV7-9 combines with J gene TRBJ1-5, with D uncertain. The V gene's germline CDR1 is SEHNR and CDR2 FQNEAQ (reference sequence). The V end lost 5 bases, the J end lost 5 bases, and 13 bases lay between the germline ends. The CDR3 loop spans 14 amino acids. Here the CDR3 DNA reads TGTGCCAGCAGCCGAGAGTCGAGTCATCAGCCCCAGCATTTT. Translated, it gives CASSRESSHQPQHF.

The V and J genes are TRBV6-5 and TRBJ1-2; 7 bases map to TRBD1. V shed 6 bases, J shed 2 bases, and the junction held 6 bases outside the gene matches. CDR1 is MNHEY, CDR2 SVGAGI, per germline. This CDR3 contains 14 residues. CDR3 bases: TGTGCCAGCAGGGTACAGGGGTCAAACTATGGCTACACCTTC. This codes for CASRVQGSNYGYTF.

The rearrangement uses TRBV5-1 and TRBJ1-2; 9 bases are shared with TRBD1. The germline gives CDR1 SGHRS, CDR2 YFSETQ. Trimming at V came to 1 base and at J to 7 bases, leaving 5 bases not matched to a gene. The CDR3 length is 14 residues. CDR3 DNA: TGCGCCAGCAGCTTGACCGCGACAGGGGGTGGCTACACCTTC. Protein sequence: CASSLTATGGGYTF.

This clone was recorded at least ten times. The V and J genes are TRBV5-4 and TRBJ2-3, with 8 nucleotides matching TRBD2. Germline assignment: CDR1 SGHNT and CDR2 YYREEE (reference sequence). This CDR3 comprises 13 residues. The V segment lost 4 bases and the J segment 6 bases; nucleotides outside the gene matches: 4. The CDR3 loop is CASSPAGGDTQYF. The CDR3 DNA sequence: TGTGCCAGCAGCCCCGCGGGGGGCGATACGCAGTATTTT.

The CDR3 protein is CASSPRPYNEQFF. The CDR3, as DNA: TGTGCCAGCAGTCCGCGCCCTTACAATGAGCAGTTCTTC. The chain links TRBV27 to TRBJ2-1; unclear D gene. The CDR3 runs 13 residues. V dropped 5 bases and J dropped 4 bases, with 9 bases sitting between them. CDR1 and CDR2 (germline): MNHEY, SMNVEV (reference sequence).

This clone was recorded once. The chain combines TRBV5-6 with TRBJ1-5; a weak D match, TRBD1 (5 bases). CDR1 is SGHDT, CDR2 YYEEEE, per germline. V was clipped by 2 bases and J by 7 bases, with 10 bases between them. This CDR3 spans 13 amino acids. The CDR3 loop is CASSFRVGQPQHF. DNA for the CDR3: TGTGCCAGCAGCTTCAGGGTAGGCCAGCCCCAGCATTTT.

This chain uses TRBV3-1 (or the pseudogene TRBV3-2) with TRBJ2-2; D might be TRBD1 (6 bases). The length of the CDR3 is 16 residues. Germline loops: CDR1 LGHDT, CDR2 YNNKEL (reference sequence). The V end was cut by 4 bases, the J end by 4 bases, with 16 bases between. The CDR3 sequence is CASSPPLGAGTGELFF. Written as DNA, the CDR3 is TGTGCCAGCAGCCCCCCCTTGGGGGCGGGCACCGGGGAGCTGTTTTTT.

The rearrangement uses TRBV11-2 and TRBJ2-1; 8 bases are shared with TRBD1. Germline loops: CDR1 SGHAT, CDR2 FQNNGV. CDR3 length: 17 residues. Trimming removed 5 bases from V and 8 bases from J; junction bases left unmatched: 17. Here the CDR3 reads CASSPLHRTGGGDEQFF. CDR3 DNA: TGTGCCAGCAGCCCTCTACATCGTACAGGGGGAGGCGATGAGCAGTTCTTC.

The chain uses TRBV5-5 and TRBJ1-1; TRBD1 aligns across 7 bases. The V gene's germline CDR1 is SGHKS and CDR2 YYEKEE (reference sequence). J was trimmed by 5 bases and V by 5 bases; bases with no gene match: 9. The CDR3 is 14 residues long. CDR3 sequence reads: CASSTQGEGTEAFF. CDR3 coding DNA: TGTGCCAGCAGTACGCAGGGGGAAGGGACTGAAGCTTTCTTT. The full variable domain, rest sourced from reference TRBV5-5 and TRBJ1-1, is DAGVTQSPTHLIKTRGQQVTLRCSPISGHKSVSWYQQVLGQGPQFIFQYYEKEERGRGNFPDRFSARQFPNYSSELNVNALLLGDSALYLCASSTQGEGTEAFFGQGTRLTVV.

This chain uses TRBV12-5 with TRBJ2-7; TRBD2 aligns across 11 bases. Looked up from germline, CDR1 is LGHNT and CDR2 is FRNRAP. The CDR3 covers 21 residues. V lost 7 bases to trimming and J lost 0 bases; unmatched junction nucleotides: 23. The CDR3 sequence is CASALSFAGTSGVPSSYEQYF. The CDR3 DNA sequence: TGTGCTAGTGCCTTGTCCTTTGCCGGGACTAGCGGAGTGCCCAGCTCCTACGAGCAGTACTTC.

The genes are TRBV28 and TRBJ1-6, with D tentatively TRBD1 (5 bases). V lost 6 bases to trimming and J lost 0 bases, with 15 bases between them. The CDR3 spans 17 residues. Germline CDR1 reads MDHEN; CDR2 reads SYDVKM. The CDR3 region is CASRPGLLSSYNSPLHF. CDR3 nucleotides: TGTGCCAGCAGGCCGGGACTCCTGAGCTCCTATAATTCACCCCTCCACTTT.